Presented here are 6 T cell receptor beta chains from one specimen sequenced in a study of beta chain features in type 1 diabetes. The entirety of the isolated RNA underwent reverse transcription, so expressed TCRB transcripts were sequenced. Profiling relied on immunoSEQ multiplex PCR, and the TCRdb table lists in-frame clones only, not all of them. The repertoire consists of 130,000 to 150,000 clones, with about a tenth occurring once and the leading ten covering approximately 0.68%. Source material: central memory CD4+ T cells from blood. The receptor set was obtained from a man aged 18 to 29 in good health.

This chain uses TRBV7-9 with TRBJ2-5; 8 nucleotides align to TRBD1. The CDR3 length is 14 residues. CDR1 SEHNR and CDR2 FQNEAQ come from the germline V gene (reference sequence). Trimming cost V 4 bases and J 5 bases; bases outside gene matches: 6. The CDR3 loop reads CASSSGQGLETQYF. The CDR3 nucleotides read TGTGCCAGCAGCTCCGGACAGGGTTTGGAGACCCAGTACTTC. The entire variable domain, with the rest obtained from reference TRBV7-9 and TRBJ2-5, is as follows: DTGVSQNPRHKITKRGQNVTFRCDPISEHNRLYWYRQTLGQGPEFLTYFQNEAQLEKSRLLSDRFSAERPKGSFSTLEIQRTEQGDSAMYLCASSSGQGLETQYFGPGTRLLVL.

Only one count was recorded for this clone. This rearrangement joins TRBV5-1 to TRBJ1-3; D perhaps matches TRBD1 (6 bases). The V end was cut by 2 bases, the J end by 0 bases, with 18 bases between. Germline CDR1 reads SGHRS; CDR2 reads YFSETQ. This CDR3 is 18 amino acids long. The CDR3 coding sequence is TGCGCCAGCAGCTTAGACCTTGCTACAGGGATCTCTGGAAACACCATATATTTT. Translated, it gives CASSLDLATGISGNTIYF.

The CDR3 sequence: CASSLNRAHEQYF. The CDR3 DNA sequence: TGTGCCAGCAGCCTGAACAGGGCCCACGAGCAGTACTTC. This chain connects TRBV5-8 to TRBJ2-7, with a possible D match to TRBD1 (6 bases). V lost 4 bases to trimming and J lost 5 bases, with 13 bases between them. CDR1 is SGHTS and CDR2 is YDEGEE in the germline V gene. The CDR3 extends over 13 amino acids.

The CDR3 region has the DNA TGTGCCAGCAGCCGAGTGGGGACAGAGGCACCCCTCCACTTT. It yields the protein CASSRVGTEAPLHF. This rearrangement joins TRBV6-1 to TRBJ1-6; 7 bases fit TRBD1. Germline V gives CDR1 MNHNS, CDR2 SASEGT. The CDR3 runs to 14 residues. The trim removed 6 bases at V and 11 bases at J, leaving 10 bases unmatched.

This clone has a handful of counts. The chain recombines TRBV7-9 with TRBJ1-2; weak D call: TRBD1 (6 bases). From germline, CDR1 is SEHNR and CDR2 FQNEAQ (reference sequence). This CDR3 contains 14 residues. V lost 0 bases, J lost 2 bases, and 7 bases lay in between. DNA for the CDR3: TGTGCCAGCAGCTTAGCGGGGGCCAACTATGGCTACACCTTC. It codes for CASSLAGANYGYTF.

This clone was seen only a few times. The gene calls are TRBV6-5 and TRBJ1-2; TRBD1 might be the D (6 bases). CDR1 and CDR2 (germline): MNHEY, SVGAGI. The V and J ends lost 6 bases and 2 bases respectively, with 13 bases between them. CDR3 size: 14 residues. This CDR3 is CASSPGQLNYGYTF. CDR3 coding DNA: TGTGCCAGCAGCCCGGGACAATTAAACTATGGCTACACCTTC.